Listed below are T cell receptor beta chains from one sample, sequenced in a study of siplizumab effects on memory and regulatory T cells. The protocol was immunoSEQ multiplex PCR, while the TCRdb copy is restricted to in-frame clones and leaves out a portion. Among 95,000 to 100,000 clones, 85% to 95% were seen once, and the ten largest hold around 12%. Sequencing was carried out using non-Treg CD4+ T cells sorted from blood. The receptors derive from a human donor in good health. CDR3s include the opening cysteine and the closing phenylalanine or tryptophan. The order of the fields is CDR3 protein, CDR3 DNA, clone size, V gene, J gene, D gene. D genes are given only for firm matches. A clone size is listed for some rows: how often the clone was seen (once, few, many), or a class if it is expanded.

CASSVDGRSHEQYF	TGTGCCAGCAGCGTAGACGGGAGGTCCCACGAGCAGTACTTC	few	TRBV9	TRBJ2-7	TRBD2
CASSTSGTELYSNQPQHF	TGTGCCAGCAGTACCTCCGGGACAGAACTCTATAGCAATCAGCCCCAGCATTTT	-	TRBV28	TRBJ1-5	TRBD1
CASSLDRNYGYTF	TGTGCCAGCAGCTTGGACAGGAACTATGGCTACACCTTC	once	TRBV5-6	TRBJ1-2	-
CATLIEVGLGSYGYTF	TGTGCCACCCTTATAGAGGTGGGGTTGGGAAGCTATGGCTACACCTTC	-	TRBV19	TRBJ1-2	-
CASLDVANYGYTF	TGCGCCAGCCTTGACGTCGCTAACTATGGCTACACCTTC	-	TRBV10-2	TRBJ1-2	-
CASSPGREQYF	TGTGCCAGCAGTCCAGGACGGGAGCAGTACTTC	-	TRBV27	TRBJ2-7	-
CASSLNGAGAYNEQFF	TGTGCCAGCAGCTTAAACGGAGCGGGAGCGTACAATGAGCAGTTCTTC	-	TRBV7-3	TRBJ2-1	TRBD2
CATRQGNYNTEAFF	TGCGCCACCAGACAGGGTAATTATAACACTGAAGCTTTCTTT	-	TRBV5-1	TRBJ1-1	TRBD1
CASTERAVSYGYTF	TGTGCCAGCACCGAACGGGCAGTCAGCTATGGCTACACCTTC	-	TRBV2	TRBJ1-2	-
CASSQGTGSTYEQYF	TGTGCCAGCAGCCAAGGGACAGGAAGTACCTACGAGCAGTACTTC	-	TRBV6-5	TRBJ2-7	TRBD1
CASSIVRGSDQPQHF	TGTGCCAGTAGTATAGTTCGGGGTTCGGATCAGCCCCAGCATTTT	-	TRBV19	TRBJ1-5	-
CASSKSRGSQETQYF	TGTGCCAGTAGTAAGAGCAGGGGTAGTCAAGAGACCCAGTACTTC	-	TRBV19	TRBJ2-5	-
CASSRRDREVNEQYF	TGTGCCAGCAGTCGCCGGGACAGGGAAGTCAACGAGCAGTACTTC	-	TRBV28	TRBJ2-7	TRBD1
CASSPLSRRNTEAFF	TGTGCCAGTAGTCCCTTGAGCAGGAGAAACACTGAAGCTTTCTTT	-	TRBV19	TRBJ1-1	-
CASSPFNSAGELFF	TGTGCCAGCAGCCCCTTCAATTCGGCCGGGGAGCTGTTTTTT	-	TRBV28	TRBJ2-2	-
CASSQWTEGLADEQYF	TGCGCCAGCAGCCAATGGACGGAGGGACTAGCTGACGAGCAGTACTTC	-	TRBV4-1	TRBJ2-7	TRBD2
CASSRRGGNEKLFF	TGTGCCAGTAGTCGACGGGGCGGTAATGAAAAACTGTTTTTT	-	TRBV19	TRBJ1-4	-
CAWGPGLAGNQFF	TGTGCCTGGGGGCCGGGACTAGCGGGGAACCAGTTCTTC	-	TRBV30	TRBJ2-1	TRBD2
CASSRTESYEQYF	TGTGCCAGCAGCCGGACAGAGTCCTACGAGCAGTACTTC	once	TRBV7-9	TRBJ2-7	-
CASSVGAGEAGELFF	TGTGCCAGCAGCGTAGGGGCGGGAGAGGCCGGGGAGCTGTTTTTT	-	TRBV9	TRBJ2-2	TRBD2
CASSVGTGGVYGYTF	TGTGCCAGCAGCGTAGGGACAGGGGGCGTCTATGGCTACACCTTC	-	TRBV9	TRBJ1-2	TRBD1
CASSTSPGNFAEAFF	TGTGCCAGCAGCACCTCTCCAGGGAATTTCGCTGAAGCTTTCTTT	-	TRBV7-9	TRBJ1-1	-
CAWRITGGGTEAFF	TGTGCCTGGAGAATCACAGGGGGCGGTACTGAAGCTTTCTTT	-	TRBV30	TRBJ1-1	TRBD1
CASSLGAVGTEAFF	TGTGCCAGCAGCTTGGGGGCGGTTGGCACTGAAGCTTTCTTT	-	TRBV5-4	TRBJ1-1	-
CSVEGYPGKGQETQYF	TGCAGCGTTGAAGGCTATCCGGGGAAAGGGCAAGAGACCCAGTACTTC	-	TRBV29-1	TRBJ2-5	-
CASSLAKRSGSWYEQYF	TGTGCCAGCAGCTTGGCTAAGAGAAGCGGGAGTTGGTACGAGCAGTACTTC	-	TRBV5-5	TRBJ2-7	TRBD2
CAWNRNTEAFF	TGTGCCTGGAACAGGAACACTGAAGCTTTCTTT	-	TRBV30	TRBJ1-1	-
CASFDRGGNEKLFF	TGTGCCAGTTTCGACAGGGGCGGTAATGAAAAACTGTTTTTT	-	TRBV19	TRBJ1-4	TRBD1
CASSEGGDRGPIYGYTF	TGTGCCAGCAGTGAAGGGGGGGACAGGGGACCTATCTATGGCTACACCTTC	-	TRBV6-1	TRBJ1-2	TRBD1
CASSGMGYEQYF	TGTGCCAGCAGCGGCATGGGCTACGAGCAGTACTTC	-	TRBV7-9	TRBJ2-7	-
CASSQVATEHYGYTF	TGCGCCAGCAGCCAAGTCGCGACAGAGCACTATGGCTACACCTTC	-	TRBV4-3	TRBJ1-2	-
CSVLQGRNTEAFF	TGCAGCGTCCTACAGGGGCGGAACACTGAAGCTTTCTTT	-	TRBV29-1	TRBJ1-1	TRBD1
CASSWTGMGTDTQYF	TGCGCCAGCAGCTGGACAGGGATGGGTACAGATACGCAGTATTTT	few	TRBV5-1	TRBJ2-3	TRBD1
CASSGAYEQYF	TGTGCCAGCAGCGGGGCCTACGAGCAGTACTTC	once	TRBV28	TRBJ2-7	-
CATRYETNTEAFF	TGTGCCACCAGGTACGAGACGAACACTGAAGCTTTCTTT	-	TRBV15	TRBJ1-1	-
CASSPRWGLAGGSTNNEQFF	TGTGCCAGCAGCCCAAGATGGGGGCTAGCGGGAGGGTCGACCAACAATGAGCAGTTCTTC	-	TRBV4-2	TRBJ2-1	TRBD2
CASSSGPPYEQYF	TGCGCCAGCAGCTCCGGACCACCCTACGAGCAGTACTTC	-	TRBV5-1	TRBJ2-7	-
CASSVWGTDTQYF	TGTGCCAGCAGTGTCTGGGGCACAGATACGCAGTATTTT	-	TRBV2	TRBJ2-3	-
CASSFVRDAYNEQFF	TGTGCCAGCAGCTTCGTACGGGACGCCTACAATGAGCAGTTCTTC	-	TRBV7-2	TRBJ2-1	-
CASSQASGRGSSYNEQFF	TGTGCCAGCTCACAGGCTAGCGGGAGGGGAAGCTCCTACAATGAGCAGTTCTTC	-	TRBV18	TRBJ2-1	TRBD2
CASRPRLAGGAYEQYF	TGTGCCAGCAGACCGAGACTAGCGGGAGGCGCCTACGAGCAGTACTTC	-	TRBV7-8	TRBJ2-7	TRBD2
CASSPSRTGVSEQYF	TGTGCCAGCAGCCCCTCTCGGACAGGGGTATCCGAGCAGTACTTC	once	TRBV7-2	TRBJ2-7	TRBD1
CASSQDPSRSEQYF	TGCGCCAGCAGCCAAGATCCCAGCCGTTCGGAGCAGTACTTC	-	TRBV4-1	TRBJ2-7	-
CASSEGAPTNEKLFF	TGTGCCAGCAGTGAAGGGGCACCAACTAATGAAAAACTGTTTTTT	-	TRBV2	TRBJ1-4	-
CASRLGGQPQHF	TGTGCCAGCAGACTCGGGGGTCAGCCCCAGCATTTT	-	TRBV28	TRBJ1-5	-
CASVPGLAGNEQFF	TGTGCTAGTGTCCCGGGACTAGCGGGAAATGAGCAGTTCTTC	-	TRBV12-5	TRBJ2-1	TRBD2
CASIGGALETQYF	TGCGCCAGCATCGGGGGGGCCCTAGAGACCCAGTACTTC	-	TRBV5-1	TRBJ2-5	TRBD2
CASRLITASYDVLYF	TGTGCAAGTCGCTTAATTACGGCCTCCTACGATGTATTGTACTTC	-	TRBV12-2	TRBJ2-7	-
CASSGGTPVSGNTIYF	TGTGCCAGCAGCGGCGGGACACCCGTCTCTGGAAACACCATATATTTT	-	TRBV5-5	TRBJ1-3	-
CASSPPAGYSYNEQFF	TGTGCCAGCTCACCACCGGCGGGCTACTCCTACAATGAGCAGTTCTTC	-	TRBV18	TRBJ2-1	-
CASSLVSFRDTQYF	TGTGCCAGCAGCTTAGTCAGCTTTCGGGATACGCAGTATTTT	-	TRBV7-2	TRBJ2-3	-
CASRRTGVSSYNEQFF	TGTGCCAGCAGAAGGACAGGGGTCAGCTCCTACAATGAGCAGTTCTTC	-	TRBV7-9	TRBJ2-1	TRBD1
CASSSQLDSYEQYF	TGTGCCAGCTCATCCCAACTGGACAGCTACGAGCAGTACTTC	-	TRBV18	TRBJ2-7	-
CASRMTGRGTHEKLFF	TGTGCCAGTAGGATGACAGGGCGGGGGACTCATGAAAAACTGTTTTTT	-	TRBV19	TRBJ1-4	TRBD1
CAWRRETQYF	TGTGCCTGGAGGAGGGAGACCCAGTACTTC	-	TRBV30	TRBJ2-5	-
CATSRGGTPYEQYF	TGTGCCACCAGCAGAGGAGGGACTCCCTACGAGCAGTACTTC	-	TRBV15	TRBJ2-7	-
CASSPPGDRGPGANVLTF	TGTGCCAGCTCACCACCAGGGGACAGGGGGCCCGGGGCCAACGTCCTGACTTTC	-	TRBV18	TRBJ2-6	TRBD1
CASSPRQGSYGGYTF	TGTGCCAGCAGCCCCCGACAGGGCTCTTACGGTGGCTACACCTTC	few	TRBV7-9	TRBJ1-2	TRBD1
CASGPYELMNTEAFF	TGTGCCAGTGGCCCATACGAATTAATGAACACTGAAGCTTTCTTT	-	TRBV19	TRBJ1-1	-
CASSYRGNQPQHF	TGTGCCAGTAGTTACAGGGGCAATCAGCCCCAGCATTTT	once	TRBV19	TRBJ1-5	-